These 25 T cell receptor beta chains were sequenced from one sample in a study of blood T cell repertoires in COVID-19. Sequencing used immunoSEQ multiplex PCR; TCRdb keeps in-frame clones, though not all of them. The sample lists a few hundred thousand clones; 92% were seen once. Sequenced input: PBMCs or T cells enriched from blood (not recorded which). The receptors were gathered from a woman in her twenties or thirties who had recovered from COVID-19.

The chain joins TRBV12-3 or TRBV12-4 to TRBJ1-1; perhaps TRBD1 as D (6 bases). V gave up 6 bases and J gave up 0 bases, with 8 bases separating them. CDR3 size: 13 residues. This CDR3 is CASSRQVNTEAFF. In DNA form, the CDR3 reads TGTGCCAGCAGCCGACAGGTGAACACTGAAGCTTTCTTT.

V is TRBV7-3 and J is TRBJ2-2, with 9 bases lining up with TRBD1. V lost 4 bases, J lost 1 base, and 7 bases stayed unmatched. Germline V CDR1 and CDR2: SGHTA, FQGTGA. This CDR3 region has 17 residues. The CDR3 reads CASSSKRGQGNTGELFF. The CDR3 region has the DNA TGTGCCAGCAGCTCAAAAAGGGGACAGGGGAACACCGGGGAGCTGTTTTTT.

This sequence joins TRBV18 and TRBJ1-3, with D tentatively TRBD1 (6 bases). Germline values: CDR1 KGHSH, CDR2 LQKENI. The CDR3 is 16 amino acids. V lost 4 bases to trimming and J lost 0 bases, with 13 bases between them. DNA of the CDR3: TGTGCCAGCTCACGAGAACAGGGTGACTCTGGAAACACCATATATTTT. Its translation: CASSREQGDSGNTIYF.

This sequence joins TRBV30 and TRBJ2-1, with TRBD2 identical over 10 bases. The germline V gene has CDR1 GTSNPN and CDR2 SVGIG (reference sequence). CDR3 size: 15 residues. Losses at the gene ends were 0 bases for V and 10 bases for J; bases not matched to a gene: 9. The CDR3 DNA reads TGTGCCTGGAGTGTACGGGGTAGCGGGGGGCAGGAGCAGTTCTTC. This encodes CAWSVRGSGGQEQFF.

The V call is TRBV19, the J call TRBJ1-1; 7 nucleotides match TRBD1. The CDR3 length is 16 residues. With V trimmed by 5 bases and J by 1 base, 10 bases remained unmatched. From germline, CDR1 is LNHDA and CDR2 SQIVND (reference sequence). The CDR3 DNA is TGTGCCAGTAGTCCCTTGACAGGGATATGGAACACTGAAGCTTTCTTT. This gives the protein CASSPLTGIWNTEAFF.

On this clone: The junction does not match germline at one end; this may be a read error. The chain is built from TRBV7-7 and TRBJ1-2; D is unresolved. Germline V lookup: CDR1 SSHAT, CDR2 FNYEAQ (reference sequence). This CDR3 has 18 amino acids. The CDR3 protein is CASSFKEGRRKANYGYTF. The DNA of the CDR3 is TGTGCTAGCAGCTTTAAGGAGGGTCGCCGCAAGGCTAACTATGGCTACACCTTC.

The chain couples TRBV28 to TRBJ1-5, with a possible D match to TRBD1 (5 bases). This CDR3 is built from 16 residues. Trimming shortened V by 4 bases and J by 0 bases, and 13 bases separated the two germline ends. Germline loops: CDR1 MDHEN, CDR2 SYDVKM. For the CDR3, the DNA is TGTGCCAGCAGTTCAGGGATTGGCTATAGCAATCAGCCCCAGCATTTT. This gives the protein CASSSGIGYSNQPQHF.

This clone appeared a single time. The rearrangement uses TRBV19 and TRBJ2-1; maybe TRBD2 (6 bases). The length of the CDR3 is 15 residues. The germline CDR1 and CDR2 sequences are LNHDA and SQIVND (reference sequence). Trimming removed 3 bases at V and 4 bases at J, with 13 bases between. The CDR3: CASSILSGDYNEQFF. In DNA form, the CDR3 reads TGTGCCAGTAGTATTCTTAGCGGAGATTACAATGAGCAGTTCTTC.

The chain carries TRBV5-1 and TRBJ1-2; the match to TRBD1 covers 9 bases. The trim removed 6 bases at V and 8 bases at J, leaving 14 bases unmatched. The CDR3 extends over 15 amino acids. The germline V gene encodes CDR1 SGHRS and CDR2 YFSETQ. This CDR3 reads CASNPGTGYSGGYTF. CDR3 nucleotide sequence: TGCGCCAGCAACCCCGGGACAGGGTATTCCGGAGGCTACACCTTC.

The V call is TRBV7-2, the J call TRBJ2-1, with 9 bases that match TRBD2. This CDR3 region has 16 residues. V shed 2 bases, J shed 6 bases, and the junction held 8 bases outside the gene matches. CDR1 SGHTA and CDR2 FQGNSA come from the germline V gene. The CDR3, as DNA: TGTGCCAGCAGCTTACTTTTAGCGGGAGTCGGCAATGAGCAGTTCTTC. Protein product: CASSLLLAGVGNEQFF.

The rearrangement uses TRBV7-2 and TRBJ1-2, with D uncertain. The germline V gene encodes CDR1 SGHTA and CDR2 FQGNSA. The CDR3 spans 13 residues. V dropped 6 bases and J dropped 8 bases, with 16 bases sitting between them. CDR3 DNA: TGTGCCAGCAGATTACAGACCGGAGGGGGCTACACCTTC. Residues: CASRLQTGGGYTF.

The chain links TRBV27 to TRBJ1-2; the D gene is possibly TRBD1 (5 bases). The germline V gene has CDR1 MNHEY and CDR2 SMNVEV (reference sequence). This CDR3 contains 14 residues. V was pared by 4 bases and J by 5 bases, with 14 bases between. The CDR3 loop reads CASSSTIQGYGYTF. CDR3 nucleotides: TGTGCCAGCAGTTCCACCATCCAGGGTTATGGCTACACCTTC.

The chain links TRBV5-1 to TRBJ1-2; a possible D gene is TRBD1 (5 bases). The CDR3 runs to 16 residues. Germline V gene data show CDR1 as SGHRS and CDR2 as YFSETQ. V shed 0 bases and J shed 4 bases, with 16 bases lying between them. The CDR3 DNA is TGCGCCAGCAGCTTGGGGTCGACAGCCCAGGGCTATGGCTACACCTTC. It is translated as CASSLGSTAQGYGYTF.

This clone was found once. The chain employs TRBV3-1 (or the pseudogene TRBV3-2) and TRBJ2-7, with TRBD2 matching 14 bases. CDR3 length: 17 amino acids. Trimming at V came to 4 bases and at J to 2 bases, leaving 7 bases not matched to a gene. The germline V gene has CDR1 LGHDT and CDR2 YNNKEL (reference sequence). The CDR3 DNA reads TGTGCCAGCAGCCGTGGGACTAGCGGGAGTGAGGCCTACGAGCAGTACTTC. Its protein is CASSRGTSGSEAYEQYF.

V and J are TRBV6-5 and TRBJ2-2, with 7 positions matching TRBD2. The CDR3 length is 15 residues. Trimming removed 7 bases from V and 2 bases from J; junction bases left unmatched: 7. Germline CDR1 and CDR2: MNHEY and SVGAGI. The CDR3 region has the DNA TGTGCCAGCACTACACTAGCGATCAACACCGGGGAGCTGTTTTTT. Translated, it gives CASTTLAINTGELFF.

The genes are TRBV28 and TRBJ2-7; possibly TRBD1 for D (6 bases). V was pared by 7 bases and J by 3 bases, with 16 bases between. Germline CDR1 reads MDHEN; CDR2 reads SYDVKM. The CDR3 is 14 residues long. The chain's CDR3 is CASTLTGPRYEQYF. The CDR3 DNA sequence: TGTGCCAGCACCCTTACAGGGCCCCGCTACGAGCAGTACTTC. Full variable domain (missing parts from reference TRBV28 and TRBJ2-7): DVKVTQSSRYLVKRTGEKVFLECVQDMDHENMFWYRQDPGLGLRLIYFSYDVKMKEKGDIPEGYSVSREKKERFSLILESASTNQTSMYLCASTLTGPRYEQYFGPGTRLTVT.

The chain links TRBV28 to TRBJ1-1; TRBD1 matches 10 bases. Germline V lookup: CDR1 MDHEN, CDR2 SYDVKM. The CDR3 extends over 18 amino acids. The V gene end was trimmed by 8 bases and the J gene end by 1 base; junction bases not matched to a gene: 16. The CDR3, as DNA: TGTGCCAGCCATAATCCCGGGACAGGGGTCCTGGGGAACACTGAAGCTTTCTTT. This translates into CASHNPGTGVLGNTEAFF.

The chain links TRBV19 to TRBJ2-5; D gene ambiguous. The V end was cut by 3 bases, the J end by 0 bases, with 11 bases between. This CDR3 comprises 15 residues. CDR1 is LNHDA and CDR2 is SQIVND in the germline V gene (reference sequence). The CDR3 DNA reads TGTGCCAGTAGTATCGCCCCCAGGTACCAAGAGACCCAGTACTTC. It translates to CASSIAPRYQETQYF.

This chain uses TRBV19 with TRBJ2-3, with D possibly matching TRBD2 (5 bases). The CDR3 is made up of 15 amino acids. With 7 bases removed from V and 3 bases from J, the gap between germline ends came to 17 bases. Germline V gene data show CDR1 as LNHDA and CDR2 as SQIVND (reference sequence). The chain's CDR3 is CASNGRGGRTDTQYF. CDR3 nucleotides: TGTGCCAGTAACGGGCGAGGTGGGAGAACAGATACGCAGTATTTT.

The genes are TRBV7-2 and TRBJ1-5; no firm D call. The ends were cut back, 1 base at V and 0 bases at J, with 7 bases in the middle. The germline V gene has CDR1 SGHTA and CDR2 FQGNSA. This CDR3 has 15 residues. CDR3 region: CASSLVAGSNQPQHF. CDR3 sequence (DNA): TGTGCCAGCAGCTTAGTGGCTGGTAGCAATCAGCCCCAGCATTTT. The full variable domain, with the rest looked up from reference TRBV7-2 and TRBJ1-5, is GAGVSQSPSNKVTEKGKDVELRCDPISGHTALYWYRQSLGQGLEFLIYFQGNSAPDKSGLPSDRFSAERTGGSVSTLTIQRTQQEDSAVYLCASSLVAGSNQPQHFGDGTRLSIL.

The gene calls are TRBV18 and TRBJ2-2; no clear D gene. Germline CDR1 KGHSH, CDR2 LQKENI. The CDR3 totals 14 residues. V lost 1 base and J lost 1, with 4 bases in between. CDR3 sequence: CASSPQQNTGELFF. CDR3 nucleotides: TGTGCCAGCTCACCACAACAGAACACCGGGGAGCTGTTTTTT. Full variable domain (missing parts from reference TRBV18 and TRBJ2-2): NAGVMQNPRHLVRRRGQEARLRCSPMKGHSHVYWYRQLPEEGLKFMVYLQKENIIDESGMPKERFSAEFPKEGPSILRIQQVVRGDSAAYFCASSPQQNTGELFFGEGSRLTVL.

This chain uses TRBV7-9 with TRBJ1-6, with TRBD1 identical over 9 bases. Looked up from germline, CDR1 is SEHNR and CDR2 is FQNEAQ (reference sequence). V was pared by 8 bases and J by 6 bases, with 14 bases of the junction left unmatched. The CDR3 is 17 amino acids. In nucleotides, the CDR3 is TGTGCCAGCGGTCATCCTACAGGGGGCTTGAGTAATTCACCCCTCCACTTT. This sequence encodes CASGHPTGGLSNSPLHF.

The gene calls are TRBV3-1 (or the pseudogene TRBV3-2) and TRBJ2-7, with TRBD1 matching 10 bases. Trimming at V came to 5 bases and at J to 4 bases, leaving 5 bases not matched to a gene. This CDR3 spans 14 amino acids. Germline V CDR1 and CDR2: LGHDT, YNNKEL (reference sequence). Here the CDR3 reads CASSSLGQGYEQYF. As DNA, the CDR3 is TGTGCCAGCAGCTCTTTGGGACAGGGGTACGAGCAGTACTTC.

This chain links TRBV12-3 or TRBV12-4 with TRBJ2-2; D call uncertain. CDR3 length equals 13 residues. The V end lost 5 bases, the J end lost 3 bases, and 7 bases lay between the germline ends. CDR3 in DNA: TGTGCCAGCAGTCCGGAGTACACCGGGGAGCTGTTTTTT. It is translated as CASSPEYTGELFF.

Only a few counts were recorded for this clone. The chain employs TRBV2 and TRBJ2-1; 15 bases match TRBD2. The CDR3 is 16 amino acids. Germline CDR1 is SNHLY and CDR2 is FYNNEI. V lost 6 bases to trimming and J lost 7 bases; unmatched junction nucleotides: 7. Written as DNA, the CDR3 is TGTGCCAGCAGCTTTATGGGGACTAGCGGGAGGAATGAGCAGTTCTTC. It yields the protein CASSFMGTSGRNEQFF. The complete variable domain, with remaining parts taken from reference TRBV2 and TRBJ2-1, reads EPEVTQTPSHQVTQMGQEVILRCVPISNHLYFYWYRQILGQKVEFLVSFYNNEISEKSEIFDDQFSVERPDGSNFTLKIRSTKLEDSAMYFCASSFMGTSGRNEQFFGPGTRLTVL.